The clone carrying this T cell receptor beta chain was recorded only once. This specimen belongs to a study of shared clonotypes between healthy human individuals. The donor cohort consisted entirely of Caucasian adults residing in Nashville, Tennessee. TCRdb keeps only in-frame clones here, not all; method: immunoSEQ multiplex PCR. The sample has some 980,000 clones, around three quarters seen once. The receptor's source is a man aged 18 to 30 in good health. Material: memory CD4+ T cells sorted from blood. Subset meaning: CD45RA-negative fraction.

This CDR3 is CASSLAPVSGGTDTQYF. In DNA form, the CDR3 reads TGCGCCAGCAGCTTGGCCCCGGTTAGCGGTGGGACAGATACGCAGTATTTT. The chain has TRBV5-1 and TRBJ2-3; TRBD2 is a possible D gene (6 bases). V lost 0 bases and J lost 3, with 17 bases in between. The CDR3 contains 17 residues. The germline CDR1 and CDR2 sequences are SGHRS and YFSETQ.